The present entry profiles one T cell receptor (beta chain) with its context. The data stem from a study of blood T cell repertoires in COVID-19. The wider study: Sample material is recorded as cDNA or gDNA derived from T cells, B-cell-depleted T cells, or PBMCs.

Method: immunoSEQ multiplex PCR; TCRdb's copy keeps in-frame clones and lacks some. The repertoire has 200,000 to 250,000 clones, around 82% of them found once; the top ten carry approximately 4%. Donors were grouped by their self-reported clinical history. The specimen was PBMCs or T cells enriched from blood (not recorded which). This TCR derives from a woman aged 40 to 50 who had been exposed to COVID-19.

CDR3 nucleotides: TGTGCCACCTGGGGACTCCTGCGGGGTTATGGCTACACCTTC. This sequence encodes CATWGLLRGYGYTF. The V gene is TRBV27, the J gene TRBJ1-2; TRBD1 is a possible D gene (5 bases). CDR1 is MNHEY and CDR2 is SMNVEV in the germline V gene (reference sequence). The CDR3 has 14 residues. V lost 10 bases to trimming and J lost 5 bases, with 20 bases between them.